This T cell receptor beta chain was identified in a study of cytomegalovirus exposure and HLA in healthy donors (TCRdb year 2017). As for the study more broadly: An earlier analysis of approximately 640 of the donors reported 250 to 300 Gb of sequence data and 100 million to 130 million unique TCR beta sequences from 190 million or so T cells. An early release that covered fewer than 800 HLA-typed donors contained approximately 300 gigabases of sequencing data and tens of millions of unique TCR sequences. Of the roughly 430 genotyped donors, 81% fell in the genetic ancestry cluster associated with self-reported Caucasian donors. The study aimed to test whether cataloging public T cell receptors could reveal signatures of past pathogen exposure. The study profiled the T cell repertoires of hundreds of subjects by immunosequencing and related them to cytomegalovirus serostatus. Along with the approximately 650-subject first cohort, a separate validation cohort of about 110 different subjects was used. To predict cytomegalovirus infection status, the study brought together high-throughput TCR immunosequencing, statistical association of individual TCRs with disease status, and machine learning. To study patterns of TCR occurrence, a later analysis re-analyzed previously published TCR beta repertoires from more than 550 donors and added high-resolution HLA genotyping. Rather than drawing on any new phenotypic data, the later analysis identified candidate immune exposures from TCR beta sequences and the way those sequences occurred across donors. An earlier analysis of 500 to 750 of the donors applied high-throughput TCR beta sequencing to assess whether each TCR beta V gene segment acted as functional or pseudogenic. Donor age, sex, ethnicity and CMV serostatus were collected together with the repertoire data. Genome-wide SNP genotypes for about 60% of the roughly 700 donors were used in a later genetic analysis, which treated that subset as a discovery cohort. Every repertoire in the discovery cohort had been generated on one and the same sequencing platform. HLA typing included class I and class II loci at four-digit resolution. The number of donors typed differed by locus, with about 620-630 for A, B, C, DRB1 and DQB1, around 500 for DQA1, nearly 610 for DPA1, and around 450 for DPB1. About 5 DR-DQ haplotypes were handled as single units for association and clustering, since linkage in the cohort was strong. Among a few hundred genotyped donors of the cohort, an average of approximately 240,000 unique TCR beta nucleotide sequences were sequenced per donor, 15% to 20% of them non-productive. General findings and caveats noted by the study authors: In the study, some 160 TCR beta chains were listed as associated with cytomegalovirus. A later analysis associated roughly 17,000 TCR beta sequences with specific HLA alleles at a false discovery rate of 0.05. Across donors, most TCR sequences were observed very rarely, whereas some public TCRs were present in many individuals. Assigning TCR associations to individual alleles was difficult when HLA alleles, especially DR and DQ, strongly co-occurred. A later analysis found that most CMV-associated TCR beta chains appeared HLA-restricted, with HLA associations seemingly driven largely by CMV exposure. An earlier analysis of approximately 570 of the donors showed that most TCR beta V segments appeared in productive rearrangements either about 87% or about 30% of the time, which broadly matched IMGT annotations. HLA typing was unavailable for some donors at each locus, so association tests used only the typed subset. In vitro tests confirmed that a few of the cytomegalovirus-associated TCR beta chains recognize cytomegalovirus antigens. CMV serostatus was the only immune exposure information available for the cohort. A later analysis reported that several top co-occurrence clusters appeared linked to parvovirus B19, influenza, CMV and Epstein-Barr virus. Linkage disequilibrium might explain the correlated functional status among segregating V segments, but an unknown experimental factor could not be ruled out. A cluster of highly shared sequence variants was judged likely to represent a technical artifact of the sequencing pipeline. According to the authors, the approach could potentially be generalized to other disease states and immunological phenotypes. In this cohort, only TCR beta chains were sequenced, and detectable features were limited by the absence of alpha or paired-chain data. Compared with equally common non-associated chains, HLA-associated TCR beta chains in a later analysis were more clonally expanded and had lower generation probabilities. The classifier was reported to diagnose cytomegalovirus status with high specificity and sensitivity in both the original cohort and the validation cohort. In a later analysis, the rate of TCR association differed among HLA loci, with DRB1 alleles having the most associated TCRs and HLA-C alleles having the fewest. A further reported finding was that TCR beta sequences accurately predicted the HLA-A and HLA-B alleles for most subjects in the first cohort. Compared with the roughly 670-donor mean, donors in an Asian-associated ancestry cluster had fewer N-insertions in productive TCRs, according to a later genetic analysis. Some IMGT-functional V segments, including TRBV6-2 and TRBV6-3, could not be told apart with the 87-base-pair reads, so those segments were excluded. Roughly uniform sequencing depth across donors was assumed in presence/absence analyses, although this assumption may not hold. A later genetic analysis associated a missense DCLRE1C variant with V-gene and J-gene trimming of TCR beta chains, and an independent cohort replicated the association. Because counts were too low, fewer than 20 rarely observed V segments, including chromosome 9 orphons, were excluded from the earlier analysis of around 640 of the donors.

Libraries were made using the immunoSEQ multiplex PCR assay. For the multiplex PCR, a mixture combining 60 forward primers for TCR Vbeta segments and 13 reverse primers for TCR Jbeta segments was used. A multiplex PCR assay on genomic DNA amplified the CDR3 region of rearranged TCR beta genes. The Illumina HiSeq System was used to sequence the amplified TCR beta libraries as 87-base-pair reads. The original pipeline was this. Across the 670 or so repertoires, a later analysis counted 80 million or so unique TCR beta chains, some 11 million of which were shared by at least two donors. To remove PCR and sequencing errors, raw reads were error-corrected and collapsed into unique sequences using a nearest-neighbor algorithm that merged closely related sequences. CDR3 sequences were aligned to IMGT reference sequences to assign V, D and J gene segments. Each retained sequence needed at least a six-nucleotide match to both a V gene segment and a J gene segment. Rearrangements were called productive when the CDR3 lacked stop codons and stayed in frame with V and J; all others were non-productive. Following IMGT convention, CDR3 was defined as the stretch from the second conserved V-encoded cysteine up to the conserved J-encoded phenylalanine. The earlier analysis of some 600 of the donors excluded sequences that lacked an unambiguous match to a single V gene segment. In an earlier analysis of about 590 of the donors, a V segment was called functional when productive rearrangements were above 56.7%, and segregating when the standard deviation between donors exceeded 5%. A statistical classification framework was developed to diagnose cytomegalovirus status using the catalog of TCR beta chain sequences. In a later analysis, TCR nucleotide sequences were compared against IMGT/GENE-DB human TR gene sequences so that V and J genes could be assigned. Using the TCRdist pipeline, a later analysis assigned CDR3 sequences along with most-parsimonious VDJ recombination scenarios. A later analysis defined each TCR beta chain by its CDR3 amino acid sequence plus V-gene family, and excluded reads lacking a unique V-gene family. A later analysis removed roughly 590 highly shared, low-generation-probability nucleotide sequences to deal with suspected cross-contamination and a sequencing artifact. For each public chain, a later analysis derived a clonal expansion index from normalized ranks of inferred template counts within each repertoire. Generation probabilities in a later analysis came from a VDJ recombination model fitted to out-of-frame rearrangements, and those results were checked against IGoR. A later analysis scored TCR-TCR, TCR-HLA and TCR-CMV co-occurrence with hypergeometric tests, applying a repertoire-size bias correction to TCR pairs. To estimate false discovery rates, a later analysis permuted the HLA or CMV assignments 20 times. In a later analysis, co-occurring TCRs were grouped using DBSCAN, with TCRdist sequence similarity added in when clustering inside HLA-allele-positive subsets. Co-occurrence clustering excluded repertoires with fewer than 30,000 or more than 120,000 public chains, plus five with anomalous nucleotide sharing. Imported from immuneACCESS, the table was reduced by TCRdb to in-frame sequences with V and J called. These copies leave out some clones; in studies compared against another copy, an unresolved V gene accounts for under half, and the cause of the remainder is not known. From that table come the V and J calls and clone size; the DNA was used to work out D and trimming. For this sample there are about 140,000 clones; 78% appear just once. The ten biggest clones cover 2.8% of the sample.

The CDR3 contains 15 residues, cysteine and phenylalanine counted. CDR3 DNA only is kept here, 45 bases in frame from base 1. The germline V gene encodes CDR1 SGHRS and CDR2 YFSETQ. Trimming costs V 3 bases and J 4 bases, and their ends lie 16 bases apart. To note about this clone: The clone's antigen remains unknown. The input lacks base qualities; no much larger clone sits a single base away.

The cohort was made up of several hundred healthy bone marrow donors. All cohort members were sampled while nominally healthy, although unrecorded immune exposures were likely present. The donor was CMV seronegative and belonged to the group of 352 seronegative cohort members. Every donor gave a peripheral blood sample, and the peripheral blood mononuclear cells from that sample were used for TCR beta sequencing. Genomic DNA was extracted from the blood cell samples with the Qiagen DNeasy Blood Extraction Kit. Sequenced input: PBMCs. The chain was built from TRBV5-1 and TRBJ2-5; the D segment could be TRBD1, given 5 matching bases. This TCR was recovered from a male donor in good health and CMV-seronegative. The nucleotide sequence reads TGCGCCAGCAGCTCATCAAGGGGTTACGGAGAGACCCAGTACTTC. Its translation is CASSSSRGYGETQYF. This CDR3, with the reference TRBV5-1 and TRBJ2-5 proteins standing in past its ends, gives the full variable domain KAGVTQTPRYLIKTRGQQVTLSCSPISGHRSVSWYQQTPGQGLQFLFEYFSETQRNKGNFPGRFSGRQFSNSRSEMNVSTLELGDSALYLCASSSSRGYGETQYFGPGTRLLVL.